These T cell receptor beta chains were read from a single sample in a study of T-cell memory formation after mild COVID-19. TCRdb re-called the 5' RACE reads through MiXCR, storing one row per CDR3 protein. The table has 220,000 or so distinct CDR3 sequences, 7.5% to 10% seen once; the top ten hold approximately 3.3%. What was sequenced was PBMCs or a T cell subset sorted from them (not recorded which). These receptor sequences come from a man between 18 and 29 years old who had mild COVID-19 (a few samples of this study predate the infection). Cell type and time point are not known. Both conserved end residues are part of each CDR3. Each record gives: D gene, J gene, V gene, clone size, CDR3 DNA, CDR3 protein. A D gene is named only where the DNA matches it firmly. Where a row states a size, it is once, few, many or the class of an expanded clone; other rows omit it.

d_gene: TRBD1
j_gene: TRBJ2-6
v_gene: TRBV6-2/TRBV6-3
abundance: many
CDR3nt: TGTGCCAGCAGCCCAGGGGGCTCTGGGGCCAACGTCCTGACTTTC
CDR3aa: CASSPGGSGANVLTF

d_gene: NA
j_gene: TRBJ1-1
v_gene: TRBV5-1
abundance: few
CDR3nt: TGCGCCAGCCGCTTAAGGATATTGGGGGGGGCCCAGCGGAACACTGAAGCTTTCTTT
CDR3aa: CASRLRILGGAQRNTEAFF

d_gene: NA
j_gene: TRBJ2-3
v_gene: TRBV20-1
abundance: NA
CDR3nt: TGCAGTGCTGACGAAGAACGTAGCACAGATACGCAGTATTTT
CDR3aa: CSADEERSTDTQYF

d_gene: NA
j_gene: TRBJ2-1
v_gene: TRBV6-5
abundance: NA
CDR3nt: TGTGCCAGCAGTTACTTAACCGGGACATTCACCTACAATGAGCAGTTCTTC
CDR3aa: CASSYLTGTFTYNEQFF

d_gene: TRBD2
j_gene: TRBJ2-1
v_gene: TRBV20-1
abundance: NA
CDR3nt: TGCAGTGCTAGAGCCGGGACTAGCGGGGCCTCCTACAATGAGCAGTTCTTC
CDR3aa: CSARAGTSGASYNEQFF

d_gene: TRBD2
j_gene: TRBJ2-5
v_gene: TRBV5-1
abundance: NA
CDR3nt: TGCGCCAGCAGCTTAGGGACTAGCGAGGAGACCCAGTACTTC
CDR3aa: CASSLGTSEETQYF

d_gene: NA
j_gene: TRBJ2-6
v_gene: TRBV7-9
abundance: NA
CDR3nt: TGTGCCAGCAGCCCACCATTCAGGGGTCTCTCTGGGGCCAACGTCCTGACTTTC
CDR3aa: CASSPPFRGLSGANVLTF

d_gene: NA
j_gene: TRBJ2-7
v_gene: TRBV4-3
abundance: NA
CDR3nt: TGCGCCAGCAGCCAAGATACAGGTACTTACGAGCAGTACTTC
CDR3aa: CASSQDTGTYEQYF

d_gene: NA
j_gene: TRBJ1-5
v_gene: TRBV27
abundance: NA
CDR3nt: TGTGCCAGCAGTGCCGGGGGCCGCACGCCCCAGCATTTT
CDR3aa: CASSAGGRTPQHF

d_gene: NA
j_gene: TRBJ2-5
v_gene: TRBV5-6
abundance: NA
CDR3nt: TGTGCCAGCAGCTCGCGCAGGGGTCGGGAGACCCAGTACTTC
CDR3aa: CASSSRRGRETQYF

d_gene: TRBD1
j_gene: TRBJ2-7
v_gene: TRBV12-3/TRBV12-4
abundance: many
CDR3nt: TGTGCCAGCAGCTCGACAGGGTTCGAGCAGTACTTC
CDR3aa: CASSSTGFEQYF

d_gene: NA
j_gene: TRBJ2-7
v_gene: TRBV7-2
abundance: few
CDR3nt: TGTGCCAGCAGCTTAGTAGGCGATGGGGGCTACGAGCAGTACTTC
CDR3aa: CASSLVGDGGYEQYF

d_gene: TRBD2
j_gene: TRBJ2-2
v_gene: TRBV6-2/TRBV6-3
abundance: few
CDR3nt: TGTGCCAGCACGCCGGGGGGGTCGAACACCGGGGAGCTGTTTTTT
CDR3aa: CASTPGGSNTGELFF

d_gene: NA
j_gene: TRBJ1-1
v_gene: TRBV7-6
abundance: many
CDR3nt: TGTGCCAGCAGGCCCAGGGGAGGGAACACTGAAGCTTTCTTT
CDR3aa: CASRPRGGNTEAFF

d_gene: NA
j_gene: TRBJ2-5
v_gene: TRBV2
abundance: NA
CDR3nt: TGTGCCAGCAGTATAGCGCGACCAGAGACCCAGTACTTC
CDR3aa: CASSIARPETQYF

d_gene: TRBD1
j_gene: TRBJ2-7
v_gene: TRBV7-6
abundance: many
CDR3nt: TGTGCCAGCAGCTTAAATGAGGGGGCCGGTTACGAGCAGTACTTC
CDR3aa: CASSLNEGAGYEQYF

d_gene: TRBD1
j_gene: TRBJ2-3
v_gene: TRBV24-1
abundance: NA
CDR3nt: TGTGCCACCAGTGACCCCGACAGGGGGGGAGATACGCAGTATTTT
CDR3aa: CATSDPDRGGDTQYF

d_gene: TRBD1
j_gene: TRBJ2-3
v_gene: TRBV5-1
abundance: many
CDR3nt: TGCGCCAGCAGCTTATGGACAGGAATTAGCACAGATACGCAGTATTTT
CDR3aa: CASSLWTGISTDTQYF

d_gene: NA
j_gene: TRBJ2-4
v_gene: TRBV12-3/TRBV12-4
abundance: NA
CDR3nt: TGTGCCAGCAGTTTATTTTCGGTCCAAAACATTCAGTACTTC
CDR3aa: CASSLFSVQNIQYF

d_gene: NA
j_gene: TRBJ1-1
v_gene: TRBV7-9
abundance: many
CDR3nt: TGTGCCAGCAGCGCCTCATCGGGGAGCACTGAAGCTTTCTTT
CDR3aa: CASSASSGSTEAFF

d_gene: NA
j_gene: TRBJ2-5
v_gene: TRBV10-3
abundance: NA
CDR3nt: TGTGCCATCAGGGACCAGGCGGGGGAGACCCAGTACTTC
CDR3aa: CAIRDQAGETQYF

d_gene: NA
j_gene: TRBJ2-5
v_gene: TRBV25-1
abundance: many
CDR3nt: TGTGCCAGCAGGGGGGTGGGGGAGACCCAGTACTTC
CDR3aa: CASRGVGETQYF

d_gene: NA
j_gene: TRBJ1-1
v_gene: TRBV12-3/TRBV12-4
abundance: NA
CDR3nt: TGTGCCAGCAGTTTCAGGGCAAGTCGGGCCACTGAAGCTTTCTTT
CDR3aa: CASSFRASRATEAFF

d_gene: NA
j_gene: TRBJ2-1
v_gene: TRBV20-1
abundance: NA
CDR3nt: TGCAGTGCTAGAGATCCGGGGATAGATGAGCAGTTCTTC
CDR3aa: CSARDPGIDEQFF

d_gene: TRBD2
j_gene: TRBJ2-1
v_gene: TRBV9
abundance: NA
CDR3nt: TGTGCCAGCAGCGTAGGGCGCGGGGGGGTTGATGAGCAGTTCTTC
CDR3aa: CASSVGRGGVDEQFF

d_gene: TRBD2
j_gene: TRBJ2-1
v_gene: TRBV4-2
abundance: NA
CDR3nt: TGTGCCAGCAGCCAAGCACGGCGGGGGGAGCAGTTCTTC
CDR3aa: CASSQARRGEQFF